This passage covers 18 T cell receptor beta chains from one sample sequenced in a study of T-cell memory formation after mild COVID-19 (TCRdb year 2021). Libraries were made using 5' RACE. TCRdb shows the sequencer as Illumina NovaSeq 6000. In TCRdb, the public reads were trimmed at Q25 with fastp and aligned with MiXCR, with productive beta chains retained. Every CDR3 protein is listed once, alongside the most common genes and DNA of its rows. In all, the sample holds approximately 500,000 distinct CDR3 sequences, and more than 20% of those were seen once. Clones ranked in the top ten supply under 15% of the sample. The specimen sequenced was PBMCs or a T cell subset sorted from them (not recorded which). These receptors were collected from an adult woman who had mild COVID-19 (a few samples of this study predate the infection). The sample titles of this study are shuffled in the database, so cell type and time point are left out; the donor was told from shared clones.

This clonotype was seen a few times. J is TRBJ1-2 and V is TRBV6-5; D call uncertain. Trimming removed 0 bases at V and 5 bases at J, with 16 bases between. Per the germline V gene, CDR1 is MNHEY and CDR2 is SVGAGI. CDR3 size: 16 residues. The DNA for the CDR3 is TGTGCCAGCAGTTACTCGAGCGTTCCGGGGATTTATGGCTACACCTTC. Protein product: CASSYSSVPGIYGYTF.

The chain links TRBV12-3 or TRBV12-4 to TRBJ1-1, with a possible D match to TRBD1 (5 bases). This CDR3 is built from 15 residues. The V gene lost 2 bases and the J gene lost 5 bases, with 15 bases spanning the gap. The CDR3 protein is CASSLLQGKWTEAFF. The CDR3, as DNA: TGTGCCAGCAGTTTACTCCAGGGTAAATGGACTGAAGCTTTCTTT.

This clonotype came up many times. The chain joins TRBV7-2 to TRBJ2-1; no clear D gene. The germline V gene encodes CDR1 SGHTA and CDR2 FQGNSA. This CDR3 region has 13 residues. The ends were cut back, 1 base at V and 7 bases at J, with 8 bases in the middle. Written as DNA, the CDR3 is TGTGCCAGCAGCTTAGGGCTGGGGAATGAGCAGTTCTTC. Translating it yields CASSLGLGNEQFF.

This clonotype has a single count. This chain uses TRBV7-9 with TRBJ1-4, with TRBD1 matching 8 bases. Germline V gives CDR1 SEHNR, CDR2 FQNEAQ (reference sequence). The CDR3 has 15 amino acids. V lost 5 bases and J lost 6; bases outside the gene matches: 8. The DNA of the CDR3 is TGTGCCAGCAGCGTGCCTACAGGGGGGGATGAAAAACTGTTTTTT. It specifies CASSVPTGGDEKLFF.

This clonotype came up a few times. The chain joins TRBV20-1 to TRBJ2-1, with 9 bases matching TRBD2. In germline, CDR1 is DFQATT, CDR2 SNEGSKA (reference sequence). The CDR3 is 17 residues long. V lost 0 bases, J lost 9 bases, and 15 bases stayed unmatched. The CDR3 region has the DNA TGCAGTGCTAGAGATCTACAGCTAGCGGGATTCCGTGGTGAGCAGTTCTTC. Translating it yields CSARDLQLAGFRGEQFF.

The V and J genes are TRBV20-1 and TRBJ2-3, with 14 bases fitting TRBD2. The germline gives CDR1 DFQATT, CDR2 SNEGSKA (reference sequence). The length of the CDR3 is 17 residues. The J segment lost 4 bases and the V segment lost 3 bases, leaving 9 bases of the junction unmatched. The CDR3 sequence: CSASRLAGGPGADTQYF. The DNA for the CDR3 is TGCAGTGCTAGCCGACTAGCGGGAGGGCCAGGGGCAGATACGCAGTATTTT.

Only a few counts were recorded for this clonotype. V gene TRBV20-1 combines with J gene TRBJ2-7; D is ambiguous. Germline CDR1 and CDR2: DFQATT and SNEGSKA (reference sequence). V was cut by 0 bases and J by 1 base, with 13 bases left in between. The CDR3 runs to 15 residues. The CDR3 reads CSARDARLASYEQYF. The CDR3 DNA reads TGCAGTGCTAGAGATGCACGGCTCGCGTCCTACGAGCAGTACTTC.

This clonotype was found a few times. The chain employs TRBV12-3 or TRBV12-4 and TRBJ2-2; D gene unclear. The germline V and J ends were trimmed by 3 bases and 6 bases, with 11 bases remaining between them. CDR3 length equals 14 residues. The CDR3: CASSFKSQAGELFF. The CDR3 DNA reads as TGTGCCAGCAGTTTTAAAAGTCAGGCCGGGGAGCTGTTTTTT.

This clonotype was seen more than once but under ten times. The chain has TRBV11-2 and TRBJ1-6; 9 nucleotides agree with TRBD1. The CDR3 extends over 17 amino acids. From germline, CDR1 is SGHAT and CDR2 FQNNGV. J gave up 11 bases and V 1 base, and 12 bases lay outside the gene matches. As DNA, the CDR3 is TGTGCCAGCAGCTTAGCGACAGGGGGGGCGTCGATGGCACCCCTCCACTTT. Amino acid sequence: CASSLATGGASMAPLHF.

This clonotype was counted between two and nine times. V usage is TRBV10-2 and J usage is TRBJ1-2, with a weak D call TRBD1 (5 bases). This CDR3 region has 12 residues. The germline V gene encodes CDR1 WSHSY and CDR2 SAAADI. V was trimmed by 7 bases and J by 4 bases, leaving 10 bases between them. The CDR3 loop reads CASTTGVYGYTF. CDR3 in DNA: TGCGCCAGCACTACGGGGGTCTATGGCTACACCTTC.

This clonotype was seen only a few times. The CDR3 sequence: CASSYSQGYGYTF. The CDR3 region has the DNA TGTGCCAGCAGTTACTCGCAGGGCTATGGCTACACCTTC. The J gene is TRBJ1-2, the V gene TRBV6-5; D is possibly TRBD1 (5 bases). Germline V lookup: CDR1 MNHEY, CDR2 SVGAGI. V lost 0 bases and J 4 bases, leaving 6 bases between the germline ends. The CDR3 consists of 13 residues.

This clonotype has only a few counts. The chain carries TRBV3-1 and TRBJ1-6; TRBD1 agrees at 7 bases. V lost 3 bases and J lost 10; bases outside the gene matches: 6. Germline V lookup: CDR1 LGHDT, CDR2 YNNKEL (reference sequence). This CDR3 is built from 14 residues. The DNA of the CDR3 is TGTGCCAGCAGCCAGGGACAGAAGGAATCACCCCTCCACTTT. Translating it yields CASSQGQKESPLHF.

The chain has TRBV7-2 and TRBJ2-5, with 7 nucleotides matching TRBD1. V was pared by 0 bases and J by 2 bases, with 6 bases of the junction left unmatched. Per germline, CDR1 SGHTA and CDR2 FQGNSA. CDR3 length: 16 amino acids. The CDR3 loop reads CASSLAPTGAQETQYF. CDR3 DNA: TGTGCCAGCAGCTTAGCCCCCACAGGGGCGCAAGAGACCCAGTACTTC.

This chain links TRBV7-9 with TRBJ2-3; D uncertain. Trimming removed 8 bases from V and 0 bases from J, with 12 bases in between. The CDR3 length is 14 residues. Germline CDR1 and CDR2: SEHNR and FQNEAQ (reference sequence). CDR3 bases: TGTGCCAGCCCTGGGTGGGCTAGCACAGATACGCAGTATTTT. The encoded protein is CASPGWASTDTQYF.

The chain carries TRBV4-2 and TRBJ2-3; 12 bases map to TRBD2. Germline values: CDR1 LGHNA, CDR2 YNFKEQ. The CDR3 contains 17 residues. After removal of 0 bases from V and 3 bases from J, the junction contained 4 bases not matched to a gene. The CDR3 loop reads CASSQEVGTSGTDTQYF. The CDR3 bases are TGTGCCAGCAGCCAAGAAGTCGGGACTAGCGGGACAGATACGCAGTATTTT.

This clonotype was counted once. V gene TRBV7-2 combines with J gene TRBJ2-7; D is perhaps TRBD1 or TRBD2 (6 bases each). V lost 1 base to trimming and J lost 4 bases, with 11 bases between them. Germline CDR1 and CDR2: SGHTA and FQGNSA. This CDR3 is 14 amino acids long. CDR3 DNA sequence: TGTGCCAGCAGCTTAGAGAAGGGGGGTTACGAGCAGTACGTC. It encodes CASSLEKGGYEQYV.

The CDR3 region is CSASRHNSNQPQHF. The CDR3 region has the DNA TGCAGTGCCTCTAGGCATAACAGCAATCAGCCCCAGCATTTT. This chain joins TRBV20-1 and TRBJ1-5; D gene unclear. V lost 6 bases and J lost 1, with 13 bases in between. Germline assignment: CDR1 DFQATT and CDR2 SNEGSKA (reference sequence). The CDR3 runs 14 residues.

The J gene is TRBJ1-3, the V gene TRBV20-1; TRBD1 is a possible D gene (5 bases). The germline CDR1 and CDR2 sequences are DFQATT and SNEGSKA (reference sequence). CDR3 size: 13 residues. The V end lost 5 bases, the J end lost 4 bases, and 12 bases lay between the germline ends. The CDR3 DNA reads as TGCAGTGCTGTAGGGGTAGGGGGAAACACCATATATTTT. Encoded protein: CSAVGVGGNTIYF.